These T cell receptor beta chains were read from a single sample in a study of blood T cell repertoires in COVID-19. Sequenced by immunoSEQ multiplex PCR; TCRdb stores in-frame clones only, minus some. The repertoire includes 40,000 or so clones, over 75% of them detected once, and roughly a tenth sits in the top ten. Sequencing was carried out using peripheral blood. All receptors come from a human donor in a cohort sampled during active COVID-19. Each CDR3 is given with its conserved first and last residue. Fields, in order: V gene, D gene, clone size, J gene, CDR3 protein, CDR3 DNA. A D gene is named only where the DNA matches it firmly. Expanded clones are given a class, and other clones once, few, many or no size at all.

TRBV19,TRBD2,-,TRBJ2-2,CASSPLLGTRLNTGELFF,TGTGCCAGTAGCCCCCTTCTGGGGACTAGACTAAACACCGGGGAGCTGTTTTTT
TRBV9,TRBD1,-,TRBJ2-1,CASSVEGQDNEQFF,TGTGCCAGCAGCGTAGAAGGACAGGACAATGAGCAGTTCTTC
TRBV30,-,-,TRBJ1-1,CAWSRGREEAFF,TGTGCCTGGAGTCGGGGAAGGGAAGAAGCTTTCTTT
TRBV7-9,TRBD1,-,TRBJ1-3,CASSTWTGGYTNTIYF,TGTGCCAGCAGCACTTGGACAGGGGGTTATACGAACACCATATATTTT
TRBV7-9,-,-,TRBJ2-1,CASSRRLESYNEQFF,TGTGCCAGCAGCCGCAGACTAGAGTCTTACAATGAGCAGTTCTTC
TRBV6-5,TRBD1,-,TRBJ1-2,CASSMDRGRHGYTF,TGTGCCAGCAGCATGGACAGGGGGCGACATGGCTACACCTTC
TRBV11-3,-,-,TRBJ2-1,CASSSSASLNNEQFF,TGTGCCAGCAGCTCGAGTGCCTCTCTCAACAATGAGCAGTTCTTC
TRBV29-1,-,-,TRBJ2-3,CSVHDRSDTQYF,TGCAGCGTGCATGACAGGTCAGATACGCAGTATTTT
TRBV7-2,-,-,TRBJ2-2,CASSSYPGTGELFF,TGTGCCAGCAGCTCCTACCCGGGCACCGGGGAGCTGTTTTTT
TRBV27,-,-,TRBJ1-5,CASSLSDRSSPQHF,TGTGCCAGCAGTTTATCTGACAGGTCATCGCCCCAGCATTTT
TRBV11-2,-,-,TRBJ1-1,CASSFMTAGIRTEAFF,TGTGCCAGCAGCTTTATGACGGCGGGGATTCGCACTGAAGCTTTCTTT
TRBV3-1/TRBV3-2,-,-,TRBJ1-6,CASSQGQIYNSPLHF,TGTGCCAGCAGCCAAGGACAGATCTATAATTCACCCCTCCACTTT
TRBV27,TRBD1,-,TRBJ1-6,CASSTPGGYNSPLHF,TGTGCCAGCAGTACCCCAGGGGGATATAATTCACCCCTCCACTTT
TRBV21-1,-,-,TRBJ2-3,CASSKRTLEAGDSTDTQYF,TGTGCCAGCAGCAAACGAACGCTTGAGGCGGGAGATAGCACAGATACGCAGTATTTT
TRBV19,-,-,TRBJ2-1,CASSIGLNSYNEQFF,TGTGCCAGTAGTATAGGACTTAACTCCTACAATGAGCAGTTCTTC
TRBV5-1,TRBD2,-,TRBJ2-7,CASSPGTSGRHEQYF,TGCGCCAGCAGCCCCGGGACTAGCGGGAGACACGAGCAGTACTTC
TRBV7-7,TRBD1,-,TRBJ2-2,CASSLRQGKNTGELFF,TGTGCTAGCAGCCTACGACAGGGAAAGAACACCGGGGAGCTGTTTTTT
TRBV28,-,-,TRBJ2-7,CASTLEKPSRQYF,TGTGCCAGCACCCTAGAAAAACCCTCTCGGCAGTACTTC
TRBV3-1/TRBV3-2,-,-,TRBJ2-5,CASSQSPTQGQTQYF,TGTGCCAGCAGCCAATCGCCCACACAGGGCCAGACCCAGTACTTC
TRBV10-3,-,-,TRBJ1-4,CAIKGDTNEKLFF,TGTGCCATAAAGGGAGATACTAATGAAAAACTGTTTTTT
TRBV5-1,-,-,TRBJ1-1,CASSLEGVTEAFF,TGCGCCAGCAGCTTGGAAGGGGTCACTGAAGCTTTCTTT
TRBV7-6,TRBD1,-,TRBJ1-2,CASSARGTGNGYTF,TGTGCCAGCAGCGCGCGTGGGACAGGGAATGGCTACACCTTC
TRBV7-2,TRBD1,-,TRBJ1-3,CASSPTGGSGNTIYF,TGTGCCAGCAGCCCTACAGGGGGCTCTGGAAACACCATATATTTT
TRBV4-2,TRBD1,once,TRBJ1-2,CASSPLGTGGRYGYTF,TGTGCCAGCAGCCCCCTTGGGACAGGGGGCAGGTATGGCTACACCTTC
TRBV2,-,-,TRBJ2-7,CASSEQSYEQYF,TGTGCCAGCAGTGAACAGTCCTACGAGCAGTACTTC
TRBV30,TRBD1,-,TRBJ1-5,CAWSAGTANTFSNQPQHF,TGTGCCTGGAGTGCCGGGACAGCTAATACCTTTAGCAATCAGCCCCAGCATTTT
TRBV6-6,TRBD1,once,TRBJ1-2,CASTDKGTDYGYTF,TGTGCCAGTACGGATAAAGGGACAGACTATGGCTACACCTTC
TRBV2,-,-,TRBJ1-2,CASDRDNYGYTF,TGTGCCAGCGACCGGGACAATTATGGCTACACCTTC
TRBV19,TRBD2,-,TRBJ2-5,CASSPSGKKTQYF,TGTGCCAGTAGTCCTAGCGGGAAGAAGACCCAGTACTTC
TRBV7-9,-,-,TRBJ2-2,CASSSLNTGELFF,TGTGCCAGCAGCTCTCTGAACACCGGGGAGCTGTTTTTT
TRBV29-1,TRBD1,-,TRBJ2-7,CSVGTGGSSYEQYF,TGCAGCGTCGGGACAGGGGGTAGCTCCTACGAGCAGTACTTC
TRBV27,TRBD2,-,TRBJ2-1,CASHQGTFGGVAGVGEQFF,TGTGCCAGCCACCAGGGGACTTTTGGTGGGGTAGCGGGAGTTGGTGAGCAGTTCTTC
TRBV27,TRBD1,-,TRBJ1-6,CATQKQGVSYNSPLHF,TGTGCCACCCAAAAACAGGGGGTCTCCTATAATTCACCCCTCCACTTT
TRBV9,TRBD1,-,TRBJ1-3,CASSEQGAGNTIYF,TGTGCCAGCAGTGAACAGGGGGCTGGAAACACCATATATTTT
TRBV6-6,-,-,TRBJ1-4,CASSYRTGGEKLFF,TGTGCCAGCAGTTACCGCACTGGAGGGGAAAAACTGTTTTTT
TRBV18,TRBD2,-,TRBJ2-3,CASSPLIAGTTDTQYF,TGTGCCAGCTCACCCCTTATAGCGGGGACCACAGATACGCAGTATTTT
TRBV30,TRBD2,-,TRBJ2-1,CAWSVSRAGGLYNEQFF,TGTGCCTGGAGTGTAAGCAGGGCGGGGGGTTTATACAATGAGCAGTTCTTC
TRBV28,TRBD2,-,TRBJ2-3,CAIRGGSADTQYF,TGTGCCATAAGGGGCGGGAGTGCAGATACGCAGTATTTT
TRBV6-4,-,-,TRBJ2-1,CASSEGPLRVGPWANNEQFF,TGTGCCAGCAGTGAGGGGCCCCTTCGGGTTGGGCCTTGGGCTAACAATGAGCAGTTCTTC
TRBV7-2,TRBD1,once,TRBJ2-5,CASRSRAGTGLSETQYF,TGTGCCAGCAGATCCCGGGCGGGGACAGGCCTGTCGGAGACCCAGTACTTC
TRBV28,-,-,TRBJ1-2,CASNLSRSGGRHYGYTF,TGTGCCAGCAACTTAAGTCGAAGCGGAGGCCGTCACTATGGCTACACCTTC
TRBV30,-,-,TRBJ1-5,CAWSGTQNQPQHF,TGTGCCTGGAGTGGGACACAGAATCAGCCCCAGCATTTT
TRBV4-2,-,-,TRBJ1-1,CASSQGSRGTEAFF,TGTGCCAGCAGCCAAGGTAGCAGGGGCACTGAAGCTTTCTTT
TRBV6-2/TRBV6-3,TRBD1,-,TRBJ1-1,CASSFPTQGVRTEAFF,TGTGCCAGCAGTTTCCCCACCCAGGGGGTGCGTACTGAAGCTTTCTTT
TRBV5-6,TRBD1,-,TRBJ2-1,CASSFPGTGGLEEQFF,TGTGCCAGCAGCTTTCCCGGGACAGGGGGTCTAGAGGAGCAGTTCTTC
TRBV30,-,-,TRBJ2-7,CAWSVGPRESYEQYF,TGTGCCTGGAGTGTAGGCCCCCGGGAATCCTACGAGCAGTACTTC
TRBV6-5,-,-,TRBJ2-1,CASRTFGSSYNEQFF,TGTGCCAGCAGGACTTTCGGGAGCTCCTACAATGAGCAGTTCTTC
TRBV6-5,TRBD1,-,TRBJ1-1,CASIRQGNTEAFF,TGTGCCAGCATTCGACAGGGGAACACTGAAGCTTTCTTT
TRBV2,-,-,TRBJ1-2,CASSVEDGYTF,TGTGCCAGCAGTGTAGAGGATGGCTACACCTTC
TRBV6-5,TRBD1,-,TRBJ1-4,CASSLDRVGEKLFF,TGTGCCAGCAGCTTAGACAGGGTCGGTGAAAAACTGTTTTTT
TRBV19,-,once,TRBJ1-1,CASSILGGSTEAFF,TGTGCCAGTAGTATCCTGGGGGGGAGTACTGAAGCTTTCTTT
TRBV9,TRBD2,-,TRBJ2-1,CASSVSGGSSYNEQFF,TGTGCCAGCAGCGTTAGCGGGGGAAGCTCCTACAATGAGCAGTTCTTC
TRBV10-3,-,-,TRBJ1-6,CAISTQGGFGSPLHF,TGTGCCATCAGCACTCAGGGTGGTTTTGGCTCACCCCTCCACTTT
TRBV7-9,TRBD1,once,TRBJ1-2,CATRTGYGYTF,TGTGCCACAAGGACAGGCTATGGCTACACCTTC